One T cell receptor beta chain is described in this entry. Its cognate antigen is unknown. This record belongs to a study of CD4 T cells in relation to SARS-CoV-2 and coronaviruses. The overall study: Patient ages ranged from about 20 to 72, median 38.

Profiling relied on immunoSEQ multiplex PCR, and the TCRdb table lists in-frame clones only, not all of them. The sample has 41,000 or so clones, approximately 80% seen once. The V end lost 5 bases, the J end lost 4 bases, and 12 bases lay between the germline ends. The CDR3 length is 14 residues. CDR1 SGHRS and CDR2 YFSETQ come from the germline V gene. General observations from the study: Crossreactive clones expanded significantly less to SARS-CoV-2 than monoreactive clones.

The sample consisted of naive CD4+ T cells from PBMCs, cultured in vitro. This sample's subset: naive CD4+ T cells isolated by negative enrichment. The chain combines TRBV5-1 with TRBJ1-4, with D perhaps TRBD1 (6 bases). This clonotype originated in an adult with COVID-19. The CDR3 here is CASRPDRYNEKLFF. DNA of the CDR3: TGCGCCAGCAGACCTGACAGGTATAATGAAAAACTGTTTTTT.